These T cell receptor beta chains were read from a single sample in a study of cytomegalovirus exposure and HLA in healthy donors. The data were produced by immunoSEQ multiplex PCR, yet TCRdb's version contains in-frame clones alone and is incomplete. Among 100,000 to 140,000 clones, roughly 80% were seen once, and the ten largest hold approximately 2.6%. Sequenced sample: PBMCs. All receptors come from a man aged 30 to 45 in good health and CMV-seropositive. CDR3s include the opening cysteine and the closing phenylalanine or tryptophan. The D gene is left open where the match is weak. Rows give clone size only sometimes, using once, few, many, or a class for an expanded clone.

TRBJ1-5 | NA | NA | TRBV6-5 | TGTGCCAGCAGGTTAGGAGGGTCTCAGCCCCAGCATTTT | CASRLGGSQPQHF
TRBJ2-7 | medium-sized | NA | TRBV21-1 | TGTGCCAGCAGCAAAGGGTCGGGGTCCGAGCAGTACTTC | CASSKGSGSEQYF
TRBJ2-5 | NA | NA | TRBV6-1 | TGTGCCAGCAGTGTGATCACAAGAGAGACCCAGTACTTC | CASSVITRETQYF
TRBJ1-2 | NA | NA | TRBV5-1 | TGCGCCAGCAGCTTGAACGTCGGGGGAGGTTTGAACGGCTACACCTTC | CASSLNVGGGLNGYTF
TRBJ1-2 | NA | TRBD1 | TRBV29-1 | TGCAGCGTGCCCACAGGGGCTCAAGGCTACACCTTC | CSVPTGAQGYTF
TRBJ2-6 | few | NA | TRBV19 | TGTGCCAGTAGTACATCCCGTTCTGGGGCCAACGGCCTGACTTTC | CASSTSRSGANGLTF
TRBJ1-2 | NA | TRBD1 | TRBV7-9 | TGTGCCAGCAGCTCATTTGACAGGGCTTGCACCTTC | CASSSFDRACTF
TRBJ1-2 | few | NA | TRBV11-2 | TGTGCCAGCAGCGGGGGCAGGGCCTATGGCTACACCTTC | CASSGGRAYGYTF
TRBJ2-5 | NA | NA | TRBV5-4 | TGTGCCAGCAGCTCGGGGGTGGAGACCCAGTACTTC | CASSSGVETQYF
TRBJ1-2 | NA | TRBD1 | TRBV23-1 | TGCGCCAGCAGGAGGGGGCCCCTTAACTATGGCTACACCTTC | CASRRGPLNYGYTF
TRBJ2-7 | NA | NA | TRBV6-5 | TGTGCCAGCAGTTACAACATCGGTCGACTAACCTACGAGCAGTACTTC | CASSYNIGRLTYEQYF
TRBJ2-6 | few | NA | TRBV11-2 | TGTGCCAGCAGTTCAGCCTCTGGGGCCAACGGCCTGACTTTC | CASSSASGANGLTF
TRBJ1-2 | NA | NA | TRBV7-3 | TGTGCCAGCAGCTTCGGGGGTCCCTTTGACTATGGCTACACCTTC | CASSFGGPFDYGYTF
TRBJ2-4 | NA | NA | TRBV29-1 | TGCAGCGTTGATCTGGGGGCGATTGGAAACAGTCAGTACTTC | CSVDLGAIGNSQYF
TRBJ2-1 | NA | TRBD1 | TRBV14 | TGTGCCAGCAGCCACCGCCCTTGGGACAGGACGAATGAGCAGTTCTTC | CASSHRPWDRTNEQFF
TRBJ1-1 | NA | NA | TRBV4-2 | TGTGCCAGCAGCCAAGCCCCGGACACTGAAGCTTTCTTT | CASSQAPDTEAFF
TRBJ2-2 | NA | NA | TRBV18 | TGTGCCAGCTCACCTCCAAACACCGGGGAGCTGTTTTTT | CASSPPNTGELFF
TRBJ1-2 | NA | NA | TRBV29-1 | TGCAGCGTGCAATCCCACCCCGGGGACTACACCTTC | CSVQSHPGDYTF
TRBJ2-5 | NA | NA | TRBV30 | TGTGCCTGGAGTGTTCGGAGTAGAGAGACCCAGTACTTC | CAWSVRSRETQYF
TRBJ2-7 | NA | NA | TRBV5-5 | TGTGCCAGCAGCTTGGACCGGTGGAGGGACGAGCAGTACTTC | CASSLDRWRDEQYF
TRBJ1-1 | NA | TRBD1 | TRBV18 | TGTGCCAGCTCACCAAGGGTTGACAGGGTTCAAACTGAAGCTTTCTTT | CASSPRVDRVQTEAFF
TRBJ2-1 | NA | TRBD2 | TRBV7-2 | TGTGCCAGCAGTTTTAGCGGGGGGGTGGACAATGAGCAGTTCTTC | CASSFSGGVDNEQFF
TRBJ2-5 | NA | NA | TRBV27 | TGTGCCAGCAGTAGCGACCCCGGCCTGACGGAGACCCAGTACTTC | CASSSDPGLTETQYF
TRBJ2-6 | NA | NA | TRBV5-1 | TGCGCCAGCTCCTTGGGGGGGCCTGGGGCCAACGTCCTGACTTTC | CASSLGGPGANVLTF
TRBJ1-2 | few | TRBD1 | TRBV30 | TGTGCCTGGGGACGGGACAGGGCAAACTATGGCTACACCTTC | CAWGRDRANYGYTF
TRBJ1-1 | NA | TRBD1 | TRBV5-1 | TGCGCCAGCAATCACGGGACAGGGGTTACTGAAGCTTTCTTT | CASNHGTGVTEAFF
TRBJ1-2 | NA | TRBD1 | TRBV19 | TGTGCCAGTATTAGGGCGCAGGGGGCAAGTGGCTACACCTTC | CASIRAQGASGYTF
TRBJ1-3 | NA | NA | TRBV18 | TGTGCCAGCTCACCAACACAGGGTTCTGGAAACACCATATATTTT | CASSPTQGSGNTIYF
TRBJ2-1 | NA | TRBD2 | TRBV7-6 | TGTGCCAGCAGCGGGGCCTTAGCGGGGGTCTCCAATGAGCAGTTCTTC | CASSGALAGVSNEQFF
TRBJ1-5 | NA | NA | TRBV27 | TGTGCCAGCAGTTTAGCGGGGCCACGGAGGAATCAGCCCCAGCATTTT | CASSLAGPRRNQPQHF
TRBJ2-5 | NA | TRBD2 | TRBV18 | TGTGCCAGCTCACCACCCCTAGCGGGGGCCGTACAAGAGACCCAGTACTTC | CASSPPLAGAVQETQYF
TRBJ2-2 | few | NA | TRBV6-4 | TGTGCCAGCAGTGACCGGAACACCGGGGAGCTGTTTTTT | CASSDRNTGELFF
TRBJ1-1 | NA | NA | TRBV5-6 | TGTGCCAGCAGCCCCGATTATGGCAGACAGAAGAACACTGAAGCTTTCTTT | CASSPDYGRQKNTEAFF
TRBJ2-3 | NA | NA | TRBV29-1 | TGCAGCGTCGGAGGGACAGACAACACAGATACGCAGTATTTT | CSVGGTDNTDTQYF
TRBJ2-6 | NA | NA | TRBV25-1 | TGTGCCAGCAGTGACAGTTGGGTAGGGGATTATGGGGCCAACGTCCTGACTTTC | CASSDSWVGDYGANVLTF
TRBJ1-2 | NA | TRBD1 | TRBV2 | TGTGCCAGCAGACCCAGGACAGGGGAGGGTGGCTACACCTTC | CASRPRTGEGGYTF
TRBJ2-2 | NA | TRBD1 | TRBV5-1 | TGCGCCAGCAGCTTTGGACAGGGGAACACCGGGGAGCTGTTTTTT | CASSFGQGNTGELFF
TRBJ1-2 | NA | TRBD1 | TRBV5-6 | TGTGCCAGCAGCCTAGGGGACAGGGCCTTCTATGGCTACACCTTC | CASSLGDRAFYGYTF
TRBJ1-1 | once | NA | TRBV10-3 | TGTGCCATCAAGGGAGGCCGGCTGAACACTGAAGCTTTCTTT | CAIKGGRLNTEAFF
TRBJ1-2 | NA | NA | TRBV6-1 | TGTGCCAGCAGTGAAGCCAGGGGCCATGGCTACACCTTC | CASSEARGHGYTF